This T cell receptor (beta chain) came from a study of blood T cell repertoires in COVID-19. Study-level background: Researchers got acute and convalescent COVID-19 samples from the United States, Italy and Spain. Nucleic acid was either cDNA or gDNA, and it came from T cells, B-cell-depleted T cells, or PBMCs.

Study processing details: Reference gene primers were amplified, and this amplification served to estimate nucleated cell counts. The protocol was immunoSEQ multiplex PCR, while the TCRdb copy is restricted to in-frame clones and leaves out a portion. V and J calls and clone size are given by that table; D and trimming were obtained from the DNA. The table includes 74,000 or so clones, over 70% detected once. Trimming shortened V by 1 base and J by 9 bases, and 13 bases separated the two germline ends. CDR1 and CDR2 from the germline V gene are MNHEY and SVGAGI. The CDR3 totals 15 residues. This TCR derives from a human donor in a cohort sampled during active COVID-19. The chain recombines TRBV6-5 with TRBJ1-6; D possibly corresponds to TRBD1 (5 bases). The sample was peripheral blood. CDR3 coding DNA: TGTGCCAGCAGTTACTTTGGCAGGGAGGGTTCACCCCTCCACTTT. Protein sequence: CASSYFGREGSPLHF.